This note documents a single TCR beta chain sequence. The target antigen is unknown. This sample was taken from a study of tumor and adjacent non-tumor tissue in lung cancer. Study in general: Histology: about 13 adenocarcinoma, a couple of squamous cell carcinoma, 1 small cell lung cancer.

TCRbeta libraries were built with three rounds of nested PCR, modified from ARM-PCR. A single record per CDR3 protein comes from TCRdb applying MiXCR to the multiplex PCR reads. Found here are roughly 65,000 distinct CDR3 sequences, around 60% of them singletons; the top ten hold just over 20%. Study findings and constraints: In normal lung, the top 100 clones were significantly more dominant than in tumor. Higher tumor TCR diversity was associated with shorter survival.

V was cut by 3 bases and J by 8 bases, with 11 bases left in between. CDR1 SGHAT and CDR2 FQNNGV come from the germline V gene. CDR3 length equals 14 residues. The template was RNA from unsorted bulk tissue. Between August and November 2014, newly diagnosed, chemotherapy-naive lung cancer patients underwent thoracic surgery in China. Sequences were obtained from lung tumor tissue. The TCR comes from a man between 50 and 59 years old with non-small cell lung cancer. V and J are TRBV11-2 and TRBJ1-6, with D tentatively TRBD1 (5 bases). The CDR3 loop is CASSLTVRDSPLHF. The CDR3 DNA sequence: TGTGCCAGCAGCTTGACAGTTCGAGATTCACCCCTCCACTTT.